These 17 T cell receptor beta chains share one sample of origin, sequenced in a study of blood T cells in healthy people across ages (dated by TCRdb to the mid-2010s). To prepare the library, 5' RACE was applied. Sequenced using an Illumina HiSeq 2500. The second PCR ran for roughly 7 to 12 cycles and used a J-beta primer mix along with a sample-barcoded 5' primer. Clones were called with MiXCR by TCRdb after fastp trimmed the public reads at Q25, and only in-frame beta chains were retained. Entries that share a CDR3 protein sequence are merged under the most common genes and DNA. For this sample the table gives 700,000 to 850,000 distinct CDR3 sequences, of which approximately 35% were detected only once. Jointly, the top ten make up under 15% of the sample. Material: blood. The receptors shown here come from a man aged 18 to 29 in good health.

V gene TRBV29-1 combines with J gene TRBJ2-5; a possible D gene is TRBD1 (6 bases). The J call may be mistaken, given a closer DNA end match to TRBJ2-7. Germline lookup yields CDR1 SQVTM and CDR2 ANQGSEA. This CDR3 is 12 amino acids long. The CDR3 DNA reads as TGCAGCGCTGTGACAGGTACGGGCGAGCAGTACTTC. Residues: CSAVTGTGEQYF.

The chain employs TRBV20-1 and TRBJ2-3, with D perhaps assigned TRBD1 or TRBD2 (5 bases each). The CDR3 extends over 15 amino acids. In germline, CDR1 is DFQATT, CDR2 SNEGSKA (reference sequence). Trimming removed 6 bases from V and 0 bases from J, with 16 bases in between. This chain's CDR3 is CSALRGATSTDTQYF. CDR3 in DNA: TGCAGTGCCCTGAGGGGCGCTACTAGCACAGATACGCAGTATTTT.

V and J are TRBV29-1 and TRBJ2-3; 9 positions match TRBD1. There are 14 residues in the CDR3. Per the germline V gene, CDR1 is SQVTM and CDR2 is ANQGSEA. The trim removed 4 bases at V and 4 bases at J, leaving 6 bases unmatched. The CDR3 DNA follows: TGCAGCGTTGTAGACAGGGGGAGCGCAGATACGCAGTATTTT. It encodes CSVVDRGSADTQYF.

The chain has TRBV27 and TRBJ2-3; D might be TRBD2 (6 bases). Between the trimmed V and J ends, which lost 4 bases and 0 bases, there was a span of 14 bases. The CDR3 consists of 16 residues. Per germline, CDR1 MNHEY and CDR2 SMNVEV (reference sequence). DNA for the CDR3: TGTGCCAGCAGTTCCTATCCTGCGGGGAGCACAGATACGCAGTATTTT. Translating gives CASSSYPAGSTDTQYF.

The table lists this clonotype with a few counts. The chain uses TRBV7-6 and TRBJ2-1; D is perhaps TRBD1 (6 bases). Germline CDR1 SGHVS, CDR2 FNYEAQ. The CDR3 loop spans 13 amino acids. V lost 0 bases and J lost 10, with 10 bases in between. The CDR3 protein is CASSLASDSEQFF. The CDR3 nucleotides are TGTGCCAGCAGCTTAGCGTCGGACAGCGAGCAGTTCTTC.

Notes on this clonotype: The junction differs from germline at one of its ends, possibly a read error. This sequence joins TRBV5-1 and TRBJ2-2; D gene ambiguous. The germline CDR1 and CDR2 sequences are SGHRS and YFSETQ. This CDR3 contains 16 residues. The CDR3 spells CASSLEGRANTGELFF. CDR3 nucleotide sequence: TGTGCCAGCAGCTTAGAAGGCAGAGCGAACACCGGGGAGCTGTTTTTT.

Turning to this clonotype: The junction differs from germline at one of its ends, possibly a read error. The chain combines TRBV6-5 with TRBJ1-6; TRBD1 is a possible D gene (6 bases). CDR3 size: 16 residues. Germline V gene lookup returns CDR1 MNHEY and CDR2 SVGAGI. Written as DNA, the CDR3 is TGTGCCAGCAGTTACTCCGGGGGCGCTTCGGATTCACCCCCCCACTTT. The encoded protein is CASSYSGGASDSPPHF.

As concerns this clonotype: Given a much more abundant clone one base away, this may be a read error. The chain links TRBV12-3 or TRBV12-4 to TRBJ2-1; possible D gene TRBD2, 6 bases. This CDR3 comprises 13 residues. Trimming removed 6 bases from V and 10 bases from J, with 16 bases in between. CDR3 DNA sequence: TGTGCCAGCAGCGGCGGGAACAACTACGAGCAGTTCTTC. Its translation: CASSGGNNYEQFF.

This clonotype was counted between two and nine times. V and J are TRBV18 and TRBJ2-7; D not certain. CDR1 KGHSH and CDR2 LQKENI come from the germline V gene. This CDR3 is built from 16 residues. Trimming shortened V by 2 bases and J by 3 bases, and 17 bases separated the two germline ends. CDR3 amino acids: CASSPGGFHPSYEQYF. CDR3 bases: TGTGCCAGCTCACCAGGTGGTTTTCACCCCAGCTACGAGCAGTACTTC.

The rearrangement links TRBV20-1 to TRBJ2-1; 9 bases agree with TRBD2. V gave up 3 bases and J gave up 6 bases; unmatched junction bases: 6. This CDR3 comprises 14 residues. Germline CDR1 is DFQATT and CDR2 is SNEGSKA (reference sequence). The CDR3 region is CSASVAGEGNEQFF. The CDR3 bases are TGCAGTGCTAGTGTAGCGGGGGAAGGCAATGAGCAGTTCTTC.

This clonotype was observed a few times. CDR3 bases: TGCAGCGTTGATGCAGGGAGCACTGAAGCTTTCTTT. Its protein product is CSVDAGSTEAFF. The chain uses TRBV29-1 and TRBJ1-1, with a possible D match to TRBD1 (5 bases). V lost 3 bases and J lost 4, with 9 bases in between. Germline CDR1 and CDR2: SQVTM and ANQGSEA. The CDR3 spans 12 residues.

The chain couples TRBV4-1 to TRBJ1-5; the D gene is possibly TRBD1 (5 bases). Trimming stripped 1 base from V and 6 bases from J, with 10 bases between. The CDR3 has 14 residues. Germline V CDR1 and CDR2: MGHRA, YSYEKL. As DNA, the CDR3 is TGCGCCAGCAGCCAAGGGGCAGGGAGTCAGCCCCAGCATTTT. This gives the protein CASSQGAGSQPQHF.

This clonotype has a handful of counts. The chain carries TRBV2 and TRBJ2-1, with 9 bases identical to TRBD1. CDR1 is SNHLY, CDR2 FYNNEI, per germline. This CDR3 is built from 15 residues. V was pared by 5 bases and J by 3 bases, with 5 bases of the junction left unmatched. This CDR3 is CASSSTGGIYNEQFF. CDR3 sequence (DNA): TGTGCCAGCAGTTCCACAGGGGGCATCTACAATGAGCAGTTCTTC.

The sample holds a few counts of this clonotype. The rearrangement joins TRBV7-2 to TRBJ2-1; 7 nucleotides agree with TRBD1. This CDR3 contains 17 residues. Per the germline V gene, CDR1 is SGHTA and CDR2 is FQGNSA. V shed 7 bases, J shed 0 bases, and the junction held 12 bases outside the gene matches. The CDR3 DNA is TGTGCCAGCACCCTCGTACCCTACAGGGGCTCCTACAATGAGCAGTTCTTC. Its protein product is CASTLVPYRGSYNEQFF. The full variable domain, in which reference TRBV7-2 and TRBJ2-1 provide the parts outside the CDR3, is GAGVSQSPSNKVTEKGKDVELRCDPISGHTALYWYRQSLGQGLEFLIYFQGNSAPDKSGLPSDRFSAERTGGSVSTLTIQRTQQEDSAVYLCASTLVPYRGSYNEQFFGPGTRLTVL.

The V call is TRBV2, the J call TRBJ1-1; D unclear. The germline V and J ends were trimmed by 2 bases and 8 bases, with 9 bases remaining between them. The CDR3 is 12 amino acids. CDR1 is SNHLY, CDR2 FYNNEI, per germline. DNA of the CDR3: TGTGCCAGCAGTGAAAGATCCTCCGAAGCTTTCTTT. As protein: CASSERSSEAFF. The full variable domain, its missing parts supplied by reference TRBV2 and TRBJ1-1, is EPEVTQTPSHQVTQMGQEVILRCVPISNHLYFYWYRQILGQKVEFLVSFYNNEISEKSEIFDDQFSVERPDGSNFTLKIRSTKLEDSAMYFCASSERSSEAFFGQGTRLTVV.

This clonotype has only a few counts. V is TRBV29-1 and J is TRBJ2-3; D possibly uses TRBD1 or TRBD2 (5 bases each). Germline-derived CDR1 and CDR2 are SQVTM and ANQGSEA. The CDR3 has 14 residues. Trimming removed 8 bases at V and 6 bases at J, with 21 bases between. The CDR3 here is CSSRGVGVYDTQYF. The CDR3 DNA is TGCAGCTCTCGAGGGGTCGGAGTCTACGATACGCAGTATTTT.

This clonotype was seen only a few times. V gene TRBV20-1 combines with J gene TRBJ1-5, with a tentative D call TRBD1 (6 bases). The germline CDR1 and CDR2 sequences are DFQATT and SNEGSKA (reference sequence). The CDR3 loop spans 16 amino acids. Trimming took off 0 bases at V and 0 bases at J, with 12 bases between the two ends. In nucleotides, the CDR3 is TGCAGTGCTAGAGATCTGGCAGGGGCTAGCAATCAGCCCCAGCATTTT. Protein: CSARDLAGASNQPQHF.